The T cell receptor beta chain described here comes from a study of shared clonotypes between healthy human individuals. Overall study context: Donors consisted of a couple of women and a few men between 18 and 49.

This table comes from immunoSEQ multiplex PCR, and its TCRdb copy is limited to in-frame clones, with some not included. Seen here are a few million clones, about 92% observed once, and the top ten hold 0.11% to 0.15%. V was clipped by 0 bases and J by 4 bases, with 12 bases between them. The CDR3 is made up of 16 amino acids. Germline-derived CDR1 and CDR2 are ENHRY and SYGVKD. This receptor was identified in a man aged 18 to 35 in good health. Sequenced input: naive CD4+ T cells sorted from blood. Subset specified: CD45RA+ positively selected. The rearrangement uses TRBV10-3 and TRBJ2-2; the D is unclear. CDR3 sequence reads: CAISESGISSTGELFF. The CDR3 DNA reads as TGTGCCATCAGTGAGTCAGGGATCAGTTCCACCGGGGAGCTGTTTTTT.